This T cell receptor (beta chain) stems from a study of T cell responses to AZD1222 COVID-19 vaccine. There are 13 residues in the CDR3. Germline loops: CDR1 KGHDR, CDR2 SFDVKD. Trimming at V came to 4 bases and at J to 8 bases, leaving 6 bases not matched to a gene. Produced via immunoSEQ multiplex PCR; TCRdb's table is partial and in-frame only. The data show some 150,000 clones, approximately 93% seen once. Study conclusions and caveats: Donors were chiefly white British, with a greater number of females, and clonal diversity was perhaps underestimated. Spike-specific TCR repertoires showed rising breadth and depth after two AZD1222 doses. No repertoire was sampled before or during the peak T cell response, only after it.

This clone was detected only once. Its specificity is not known. This chain uses TRBV24-1 with TRBJ1-2; 7 bases map to TRBD1. This specimen was peripheral blood, taken on day 0 of AZD1222 vaccination. This TCR was sampled from an adult in good health. The CDR3 loop reads CATSDTGQPGYTF. The CDR3 DNA follows: TGTGCCACCAGTGACACGGGACAGCCCGGCTACACCTTC.